This TCR beta chain was captured in a study of CD8+ T cells in alopecia areata. Unmatched junction bases numbered 2, after V lost 4 bases and J lost 0 bases. The germline V gene has CDR1 MDHEN and CDR2 SYDVKM. This CDR3 has 16 residues. After isolation, RNA underwent reverse transcription to generate cDNA as the sequencing template. Here immunoSEQ multiplex PCR was the method, and the copy in TCRdb shows in-frame clones only, minus some. Here the sample spans 100,000 to 150,000 clones, over 60% being singletons. Sample treatment: oral pan-JAK inhibitor, 5-10 mg twice daily. This specimen was CD4+ T cells sorted from blood, taken at week 4, from a patient treated with tofacitinib. The chain combines TRBV28 with TRBJ2-5; 13 bases fit TRBD2. The clonotype comes from a human donor with alopecia areata. As DNA, the CDR3 is TGTGCCAGCAGTTACGGGACTAGCGGGGACCAAGAGACCCAGTACTTC. Amino acid sequence: CASSYGTSGDQETQYF. Variable domain in full (rest from reference TRBV28 and TRBJ2-5): DVKVTQSSRYLVKRTGEKVFLECVQDMDHENMFWYRQDPGLGLRLIYFSYDVKMKEKGDIPEGYSVSREKKERFSLILESASTNQTSMYLCASSYGTSGDQETQYFGPGTRLLVL.